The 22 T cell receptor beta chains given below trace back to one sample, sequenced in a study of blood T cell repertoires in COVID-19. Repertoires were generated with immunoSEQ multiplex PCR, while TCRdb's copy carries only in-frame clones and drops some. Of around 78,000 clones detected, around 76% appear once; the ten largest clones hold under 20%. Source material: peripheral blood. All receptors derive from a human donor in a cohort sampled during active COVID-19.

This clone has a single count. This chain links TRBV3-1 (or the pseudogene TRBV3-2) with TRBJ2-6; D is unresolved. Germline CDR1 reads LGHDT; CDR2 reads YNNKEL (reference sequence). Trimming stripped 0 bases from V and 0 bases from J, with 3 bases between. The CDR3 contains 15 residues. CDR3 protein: CASSQDNSGANVLTF. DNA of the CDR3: TGTGCCAGCAGCCAAGACAACTCTGGGGCCAACGTCCTGACTTTC.

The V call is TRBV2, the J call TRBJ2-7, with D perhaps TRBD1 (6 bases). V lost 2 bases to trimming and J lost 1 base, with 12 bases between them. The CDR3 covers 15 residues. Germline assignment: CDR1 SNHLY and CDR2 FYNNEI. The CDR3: CASSESARGSYEQYF. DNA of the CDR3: TGTGCCAGCAGTGAATCCGCCAGGGGTTCCTACGAGCAGTACTTC.

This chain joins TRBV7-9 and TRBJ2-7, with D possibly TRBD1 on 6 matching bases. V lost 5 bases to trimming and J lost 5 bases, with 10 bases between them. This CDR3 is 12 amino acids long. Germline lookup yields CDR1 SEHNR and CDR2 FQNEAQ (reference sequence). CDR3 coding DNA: TGTGCCAGCAGCGTACAGGGTAACGAGCAGTACTTC. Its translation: CASSVQGNEQYF.

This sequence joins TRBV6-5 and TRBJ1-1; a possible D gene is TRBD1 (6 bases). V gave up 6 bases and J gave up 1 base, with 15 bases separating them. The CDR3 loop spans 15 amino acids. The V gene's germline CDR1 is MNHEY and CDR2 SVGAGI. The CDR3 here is CASSAGRTANTEAFF. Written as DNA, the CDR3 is TGTGCCAGCAGCGCCGGCAGGACAGCGAACACTGAAGCTTTCTTT.

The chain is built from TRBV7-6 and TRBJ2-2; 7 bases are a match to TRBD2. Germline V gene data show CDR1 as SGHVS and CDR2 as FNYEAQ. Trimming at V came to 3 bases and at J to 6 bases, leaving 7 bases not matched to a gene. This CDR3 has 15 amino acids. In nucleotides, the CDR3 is TGTGCCAGCAGCTTTGTCAGCGGGGTCGCCGGGGAGCTGTTTTTT. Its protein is CASSFVSGVAGELFF.

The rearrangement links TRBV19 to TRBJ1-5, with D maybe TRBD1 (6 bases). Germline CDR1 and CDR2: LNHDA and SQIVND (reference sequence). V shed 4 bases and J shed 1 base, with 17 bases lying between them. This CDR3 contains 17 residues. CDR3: CASSKRQVDLSNQPQHF. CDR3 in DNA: TGTGCCAGTAGTAAACGACAGGTTGACCTAAGCAATCAGCCCCAGCATTTT.

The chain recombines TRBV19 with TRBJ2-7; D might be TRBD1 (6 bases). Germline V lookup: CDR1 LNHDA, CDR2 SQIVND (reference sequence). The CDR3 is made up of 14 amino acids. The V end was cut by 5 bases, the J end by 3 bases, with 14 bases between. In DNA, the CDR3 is TGTGCCAGTAGTGACAACAGGGTACGCTACGAGCAGTACTTC. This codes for CASSDNRVRYEQYF.

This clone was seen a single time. DNA for the CDR3: TGTGCCAGCAGTTCCCCCACAGGGGAAGGGGACACTGAAGCTTTCTTT. Protein sequence: CASSSPTGEGDTEAFF. V usage is TRBV6-2 or TRBV6-3 and J usage is TRBJ1-1; TRBD1 aligns across 7 bases. The CDR3 is made up of 16 amino acids. Germline V gene sequence: CDR1 MNHEY, CDR2 SVGEGT. After removal of 4 bases from V and 3 bases from J, the junction contained 11 bases not matched to a gene.

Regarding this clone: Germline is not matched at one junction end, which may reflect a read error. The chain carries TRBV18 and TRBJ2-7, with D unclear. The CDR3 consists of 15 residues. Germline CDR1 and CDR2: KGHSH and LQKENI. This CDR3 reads CASSPPGGGSYEQYF. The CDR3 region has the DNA TGTGCCAGCTCACCACCGGGTGGCGGTTCCTATGAGCAGTACTTC. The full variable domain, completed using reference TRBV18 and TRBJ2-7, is NAGVMQNPRHLVRRRGQEARLRCSPMKGHSHVYWYRQLPEEGLKFMVYLQKENIIDESGMPKERFSAEFPKEGPSILRIQQVVRGDSAAYFCASSPPGGGSYEQYFGPGTRLTVT.

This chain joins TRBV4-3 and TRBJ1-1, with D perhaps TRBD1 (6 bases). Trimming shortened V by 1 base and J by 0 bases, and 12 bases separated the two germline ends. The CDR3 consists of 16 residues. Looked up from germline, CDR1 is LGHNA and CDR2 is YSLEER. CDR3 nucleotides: TGCGCCAGCAGCCAAGCACCAGGGGTAATGAACACTGAAGCTTTCTTT. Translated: CASSQAPGVMNTEAFF.

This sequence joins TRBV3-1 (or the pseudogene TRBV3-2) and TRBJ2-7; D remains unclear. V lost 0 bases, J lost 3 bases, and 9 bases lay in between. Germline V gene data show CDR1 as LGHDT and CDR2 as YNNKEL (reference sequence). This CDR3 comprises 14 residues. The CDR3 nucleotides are TGTGCCAGCAGCCAAGACTACCTGTTCTACGAGCAGTACTTC. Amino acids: CASSQDYLFYEQYF.

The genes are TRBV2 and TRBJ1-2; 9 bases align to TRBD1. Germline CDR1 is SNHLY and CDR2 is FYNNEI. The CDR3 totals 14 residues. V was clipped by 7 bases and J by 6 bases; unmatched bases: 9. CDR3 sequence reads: CASNQRGTGNGYTF. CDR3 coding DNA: TGTGCCAGCAATCAAAGAGGGACAGGGAATGGCTACACCTTC. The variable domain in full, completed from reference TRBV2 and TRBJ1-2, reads EPEVTQTPSHQVTQMGQEVILRCVPISNHLYFYWYRQILGQKVEFLVSFYNNEISEKSEIFDDQFSVERPDGSNFTLKIRSTKLEDSAMYFCASNQRGTGNGYTFGSGTRLTVV.

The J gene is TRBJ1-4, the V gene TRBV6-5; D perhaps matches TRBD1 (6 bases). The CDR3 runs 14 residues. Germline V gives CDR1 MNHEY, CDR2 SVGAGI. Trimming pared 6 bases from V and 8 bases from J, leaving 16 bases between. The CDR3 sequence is CASSLGGRGEKLFF. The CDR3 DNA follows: TGTGCCAGCAGCCTGGGGGGGCGCGGGGAAAAACTGTTTTTT.

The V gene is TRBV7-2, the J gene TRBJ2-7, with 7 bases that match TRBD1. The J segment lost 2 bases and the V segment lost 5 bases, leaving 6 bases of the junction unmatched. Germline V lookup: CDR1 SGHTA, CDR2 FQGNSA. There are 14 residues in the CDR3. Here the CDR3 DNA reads TGTGCCAGCAGCCAACCCGGGACAGCCTACGAGCAGTACTTC. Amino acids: CASSQPGTAYEQYF.

The CDR3 loop is CASSRTRGYEQYF. CDR3 coding DNA: TGCGCCAGCAGCCGGACCCGGGGCTACGAGCAGTACTTC. This chain joins TRBV5-1 and TRBJ2-7; TRBD2 is a possible D gene (5 bases). Trimming stripped 4 bases from V and 3 bases from J, with 11 bases between. The CDR3 has 13 amino acids. Germline CDR1 SGHRS, CDR2 YFSETQ.

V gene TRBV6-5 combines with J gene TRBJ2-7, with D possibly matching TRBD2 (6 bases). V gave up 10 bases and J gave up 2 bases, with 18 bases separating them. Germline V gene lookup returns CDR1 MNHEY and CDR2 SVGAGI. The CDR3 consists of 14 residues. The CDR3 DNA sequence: TGTGCCATCCAATTTGGGGGGAGGACCTACGAGCAGTACTTC. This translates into CAIQFGGRTYEQYF.

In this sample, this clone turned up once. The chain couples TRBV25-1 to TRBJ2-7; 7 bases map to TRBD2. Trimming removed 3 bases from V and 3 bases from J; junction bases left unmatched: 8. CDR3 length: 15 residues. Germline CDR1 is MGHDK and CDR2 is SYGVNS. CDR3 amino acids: CASSDVGGEGYEQYF. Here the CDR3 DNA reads TGTGCCAGCAGTGACGTTGGTGGGGAGGGCTACGAGCAGTACTTC.

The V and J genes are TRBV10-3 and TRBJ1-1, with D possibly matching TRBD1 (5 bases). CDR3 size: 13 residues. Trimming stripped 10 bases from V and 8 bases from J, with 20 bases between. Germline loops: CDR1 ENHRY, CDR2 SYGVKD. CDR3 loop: CATSQQVTTEAFF. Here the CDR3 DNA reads TGTGCCACCTCACAACAGGTTACTACCGAAGCTTTCTTT.

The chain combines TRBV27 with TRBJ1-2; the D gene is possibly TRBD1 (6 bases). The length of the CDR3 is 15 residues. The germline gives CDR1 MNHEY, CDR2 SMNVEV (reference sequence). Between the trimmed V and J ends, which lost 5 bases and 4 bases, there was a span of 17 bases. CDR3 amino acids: CASSPTRTDRYGYTF. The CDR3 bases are TGTGCCAGCAGTCCGACTCGGACAGACCGCTATGGCTACACCTTC.

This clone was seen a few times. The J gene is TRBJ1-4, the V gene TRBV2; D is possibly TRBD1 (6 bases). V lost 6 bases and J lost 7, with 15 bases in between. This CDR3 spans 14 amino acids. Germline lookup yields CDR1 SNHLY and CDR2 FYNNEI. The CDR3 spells CASSMMDSIEKLFF. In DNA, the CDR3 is TGTGCCAGCAGCATGATGGACAGTATTGAAAAACTGTTTTTT.

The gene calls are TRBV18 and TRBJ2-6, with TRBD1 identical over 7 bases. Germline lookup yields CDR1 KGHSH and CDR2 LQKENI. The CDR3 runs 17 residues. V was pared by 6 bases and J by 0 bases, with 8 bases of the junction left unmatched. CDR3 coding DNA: TGTGCCAGCTCTCCCAGGACAGGCAGCTCTGGGGCCAACGTCCTGACTTTC. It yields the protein CASSPRTGSSGANVLTF.

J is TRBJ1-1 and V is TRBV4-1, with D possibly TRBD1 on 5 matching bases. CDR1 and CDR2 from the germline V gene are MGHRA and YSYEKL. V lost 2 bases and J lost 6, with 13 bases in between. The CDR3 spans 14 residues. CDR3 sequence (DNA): TGCGCCAGCAGCCAATTCCATGGCAGGGCTGAAGCTTTCTTT. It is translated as CASSQFHGRAEAFF.